The present entry profiles one T cell receptor beta chain with its context. No antigen is known for it. This record comes from a study of monozygotic twins with cystic fibrosis. Study-wide results and caveats: In 13 of 16 pairs, V gene usage was closest to the co-twin's. The repertoire was suggested to be naive-dominated, clonality median 0.0095. No link emerged between shared CDR3 counts and age, concordance or severity. Monozygotic CF twins shared more identical nucleotide clonotypes than unrelated patients.

The table came from immunoSEQ multiplex PCR; TCRdb's copy has only in-frame clones and leaves some out. The repertoire consists of approximately 13,000 clones, with 90% to 95% occurring once and the leading ten covering 9% to 9.5%. This CDR3 is 13 amino acids long. Germline V gene sequence: CDR1 SGDLS, CDR2 YYNGEE. V lost 0 bases to trimming and J lost 6 bases, with 7 bases between them. The sequenced material came from blood. The V and J genes are TRBV9 and TRBJ1-5; D call uncertain. The clonotype was recovered from a girl aged 2-9 years with cystic fibrosis. The CDR3 coding sequence is TGTGCCAGCAGCGTAGAGGGATCTCAGCCCCAGCATTTT. This gives the protein CASSVEGSQPQHF.